This T cell receptor beta chain originates from a study of shared clonotypes between healthy human individuals. Assay used: immunoSEQ multiplex PCR; TCRdb lists only in-frame clones, some missing. The repertoire has roughly 2.5 million clones, around 94% of them found once; the top ten carry 0.14%. CDR1 and CDR2 from the germline V gene are SGDLS and YYNGEE. V dropped 4 bases and J dropped 2; count of bases not matched to a gene: 9. This CDR3 is 16 amino acids long. V and J are TRBV9 and TRBJ2-7; 10 positions agree with TRBD1. Sequenced material: naive CD4+ T cells sorted from blood. Stated subset: CD45RA+ positively selected. This TCR came from a young man in good health. The CDR3: CASSPRPGQGTYEQYF. The CDR3 bases are TGTGCCAGCAGCCCCCGTCCGGGACAGGGGACCTACGAGCAGTACTTC.